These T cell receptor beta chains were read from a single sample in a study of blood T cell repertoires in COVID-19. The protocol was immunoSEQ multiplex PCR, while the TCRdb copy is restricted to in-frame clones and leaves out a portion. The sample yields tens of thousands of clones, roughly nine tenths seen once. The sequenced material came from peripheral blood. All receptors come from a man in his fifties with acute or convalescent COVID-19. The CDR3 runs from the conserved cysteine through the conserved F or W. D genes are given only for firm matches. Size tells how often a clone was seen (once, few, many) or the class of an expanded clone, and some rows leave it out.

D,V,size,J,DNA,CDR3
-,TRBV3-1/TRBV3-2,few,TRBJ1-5,TGTGCCAGCAGCCAAGGGAGGGGTGATCAGCCCCAGCATTTT,CASSQGRGDQPQHF
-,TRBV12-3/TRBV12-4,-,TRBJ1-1,TGTGCCAGCAGTTTAAAATTACTGGAAGCTTTCTTT,CASSLKLLEAFF
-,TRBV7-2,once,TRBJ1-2,TGTGCCAGCAGCTTAGAGTATAGCACAGGATATGGCTACACCTTC,CASSLEYSTGYGYTF
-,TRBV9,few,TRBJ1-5,TGTGCCAGCAGCCCCGGGGGCAATCAGCCCCAGCATTTT,CASSPGGNQPQHF
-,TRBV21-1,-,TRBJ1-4,TGTGCCAGCGTCTCTAAACTGTTTTTT,CASVSKLFF
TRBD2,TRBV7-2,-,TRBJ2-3,TGTGCCAGCAGTTACCTAATAGCGGGGGTAACAGATACGCAGTATTTT,CASSYLIAGVTDTQYF
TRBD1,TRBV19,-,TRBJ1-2,TGTGCCAGTAGTGGCCACCGGGACAGGGCAGGCTACACCTTC,CASSGHRDRAGYTF
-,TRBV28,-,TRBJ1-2,TGTGCCAGCAAACTCTATCCGCAGGGAGGTGGCTACACCTTC,CASKLYPQGGGYTF
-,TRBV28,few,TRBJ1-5,TGTGCCAGCAGAATACAGGGCATCAATCAGCCCCAGCATTTT,CASRIQGINQPQHF
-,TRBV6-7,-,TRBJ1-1,TGTGCCAGCACTAACACTGAAGCTTTCTTT,CASTNTEAFF
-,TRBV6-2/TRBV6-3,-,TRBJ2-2,TGTGCCAGCAGTTACGATGGGATCTTCGACTACGGGGAGCTGTTTTTT,CASSYDGIFDYGELFF
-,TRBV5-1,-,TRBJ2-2,TGCGCCAGCAGCTTGGGCGCGTCTAGCAACACCGGGGAGCTGTTTTTT,CASSLGASSNTGELFF
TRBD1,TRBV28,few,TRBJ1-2,TGTGCCAGCAGGCCGCCGGGACAGGTTTATGGCTACACCTTC,CASRPPGQVYGYTF
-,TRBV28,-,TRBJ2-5,TGTGCCAGCAGTTCCGCGAGCCAAGAGACCCAGTACTTC,CASSSASQETQYF
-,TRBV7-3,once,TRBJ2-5,TGTGCCAGCAGCTTAAGGAGTCAAGAGACCCAGTACTTC,CASSLRSQETQYF
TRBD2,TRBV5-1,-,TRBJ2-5,TGCGCCAGCAGCCTTAGCGGGGGGGCGAGTGGGCAAGAGACCCAGTACTTC,CASSLSGGASGQETQYF
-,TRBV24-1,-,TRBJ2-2,TGTGCCACCAGTGATTTGCCGGGACACCTTGGAAAGGGCACCGGGGAGCTGTTTTTT,CATSDLPGHLGKGTGELFF
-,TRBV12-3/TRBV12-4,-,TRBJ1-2,TGTGCCAGCAGTTGGACTGAAAACTATGGCTACACCTTC,CASSWTENYGYTF
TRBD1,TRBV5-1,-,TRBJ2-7,TGCGCCAGCAGCTTGACCCCGGACAGGGGGGTCGACGAGCAGTACTTC,CASSLTPDRGVDEQYF
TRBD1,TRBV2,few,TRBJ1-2,TGTGCCAGCAGGGAGGGACAGGGGGCTAACTATGGCTACACCTTC,CASREGQGANYGYTF
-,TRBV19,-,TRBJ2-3,TGTGCCAGTAGTAACCCCGGGGGGCCTCAGGAGGCAGATACGCAGTATTTT,CASSNPGGPQEADTQYF
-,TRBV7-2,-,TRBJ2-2,TGTGCCAGCAGCTTAGTTGACAGGTTCGCCGGGGAGCTGTTTTTT,CASSLVDRFAGELFF
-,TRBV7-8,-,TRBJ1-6,TGTGCCAGCAGCTTACGGGAAGACAGGCATTATTCACCCCTCCACTTT,CASSLREDRHYSPLHF
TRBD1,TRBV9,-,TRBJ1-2,TGTGCCAGCAGCGGGGGACAGCCATTAAACTATGGCTACACCTTC,CASSGGQPLNYGYTF
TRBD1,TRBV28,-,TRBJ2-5,TGTGCCAGCAAAAACAGGGGTGAGGAGACCCAGTACTTC,CASKNRGEETQYF
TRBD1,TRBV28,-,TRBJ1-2,TGTGCCAGCAGGTGGACAGGGATCAACTATGGCTACACCTTC,CASRWTGINYGYTF
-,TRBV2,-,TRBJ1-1,TGTGCCAGCAGTCACCTCCCGGGACAAATATTCACTGAAGCTTTCTTT,CASSHLPGQIFTEAFF
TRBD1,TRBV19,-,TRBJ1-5,TGTGCCAGTAGAGACAGGGTTAGCAATCAGCCCCAGCATTTT,CASRDRVSNQPQHF
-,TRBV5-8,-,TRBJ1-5,TGTGCCAGCAGCTTGTGGGCAGGGTCAGAAATTAGCAATCAGCCCCAGCATTTT,CASSLWAGSEISNQPQHF
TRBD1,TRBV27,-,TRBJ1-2,TGTGCCAGCAGTCCCGGACAGGGAATTAACTATGGCTACACCTTC,CASSPGQGINYGYTF